This T cell receptor (beta chain) was obtained from a study of blood T cell repertoires in COVID-19. Study context: Donors in the United States, Italy and Spain gave samples during acute or convalescent COVID-19. PBMCs, B-cell-depleted T cells, or T cells provided the cDNA or gDNA that made up the material.

How the authors handled the data: Quantification of nucleated cells was approximated via reference gene primer amplification. Only in-frame clones appear in the TCRdb table, and some are missing; sequencing was by immunoSEQ multiplex PCR. The D gene and trimming were derived from the DNA, and the V and J assignments and clone size from that table. The data contain about 110,000 clones, roughly 87% of them singletons. The CDR3 covers 13 residues. The germline V and J ends were trimmed by 0 bases and 2 bases, with 8 bases remaining between them. Germline V gene data show CDR1 as GTSNPN and CDR2 as SVGIG (reference sequence).

Input material: peripheral blood. The TCR sequence derives from a human donor in a cohort sampled during active COVID-19. The genes are TRBV30 and TRBJ2-7; no reliable D call. CDR3 DNA sequence: TGTGCCTGGAGTGTGGGCAGCCCCTACGAGCAGTACTTC. This sequence encodes CAWSVGSPYEQYF. The full variable domain, its missing parts supplied by reference TRBV30 and TRBJ2-7, is SQTIHQWPATLVQPVGSPLSLECTVEGTSNPNLYWYRQAAGRGLQLLFYSVGIGQISSEVPQNLSASRPQDRQFILSSKKLLLSDSGFYLCAWSVGSPYEQYFGPGTRLTVT.